This is a list of T cell receptor beta chains from one sample in a study of control samples from healthy donors and cancer patients. Clones were sequenced by immunoSEQ multiplex PCR, and TCRdb holds only the in-frame ones, with some missing. The table has approximately 82,000 clones, approximately 94% seen once. Material for sequencing was PBMCs. The receptors originated from a woman in her 40s with lung cancer. Each CDR3 is given with its conserved first and last residue. D genes are given only for firm matches. The size of a clone is reported for some rows only, either as once, few or many, or as a class for expanded clones.

cdr3_aa: CASSLVKGNSYEQYF; cdr3_nt: TGTGCCAGCAGCTTGGTGAAAGGGAACTCCTACGAGCAGTACTTC; d_call: -; j_call: TRBJ2-7; clone_size: -; v_call: TRBV11-2
cdr3_aa: CASSMGIQGTGNTIYF; cdr3_nt: TGTGCCAGTAGTATGGGCATACAGGGCACTGGAAACACCATATATTTT; d_call: -; j_call: TRBJ1-3; clone_size: -; v_call: TRBV19
cdr3_aa: CASSGLRAGNQPQHF; cdr3_nt: TGTGCCAGCAGTGGGCTTCGGGCAGGCAATCAGCCCCAGCATTTT; d_call: -; j_call: TRBJ1-5; clone_size: -; v_call: TRBV28
cdr3_aa: CASSLGPGLDNSPLHF; cdr3_nt: TGCGCCAGCAGCTTGGGGCCGGGGCTAGATAATTCACCCCTCCACTTT; d_call: -; j_call: TRBJ1-6; clone_size: -; v_call: TRBV5-1
cdr3_aa: CASSLNLGESGYTF; cdr3_nt: TGTGCCAGCAGCTTAAACCTCGGGGAGTCCGGCTACACCTTC; d_call: -; j_call: TRBJ1-2; clone_size: once; v_call: TRBV7-3
cdr3_aa: CASSPQEGFETDTQYF; cdr3_nt: TGTGCCAGCAGCCCCCAGGAAGGGTTTGAGACAGATACGCAGTATTTT; d_call: -; j_call: TRBJ2-3; clone_size: -; v_call: TRBV7-9
cdr3_aa: CASSTTGHFNYGYTF; cdr3_nt: TGTGCCAGCAGTACCACGGGTCACTTTAACTATGGCTACACCTTC; d_call: -; j_call: TRBJ1-2; clone_size: -; v_call: TRBV6-5
cdr3_aa: CASSLMGRTSGNTIYF; cdr3_nt: TGTGCCAGCAGCCTAATGGGACGGACCTCTGGAAACACCATATATTTT; d_call: -; j_call: TRBJ1-3; clone_size: -; v_call: TRBV7-8
cdr3_aa: CASSRGLKVGTEAFF; cdr3_nt: TGTGCCAGCAGTCGTGGCCTAAAAGTTGGCACTGAAGCTTTCTTT; d_call: -; j_call: TRBJ1-1; clone_size: once; v_call: TRBV6-5
cdr3_aa: CASSLVEGSSQPQHF; cdr3_nt: TGTGCCAGCAGCTTAGTTGAAGGGAGCAGTCAGCCCCAGCATTTT; d_call: -; j_call: TRBJ1-5; clone_size: -; v_call: TRBV11-2
cdr3_aa: CSVEGDPYEQYF; cdr3_nt: TGCAGCGTTGAAGGGGACCCTTACGAGCAGTACTTC; d_call: -; j_call: TRBJ2-7; clone_size: -; v_call: TRBV29-1
cdr3_aa: CASSVATDGYTF; cdr3_nt: TGTGCCAGCAGCGTAGCTACTGATGGCTACACCTTC; d_call: -; j_call: TRBJ1-2; clone_size: -; v_call: TRBV9
cdr3_aa: CASSMWGESYEQYF; cdr3_nt: TGTGCCAGTAGTATGTGGGGGGAATCCTACGAGCAGTACTTC; d_call: -; j_call: TRBJ2-7; clone_size: -; v_call: TRBV19
cdr3_aa: CASSRGGTFSGNTIYF; cdr3_nt: TGTGCCAGCAGTCGAGGGGGGACCTTCTCTGGAAACACCATATATTTT; d_call: -; j_call: TRBJ1-3; clone_size: -; v_call: TRBV6-6
cdr3_aa: CASSPLPNREVNEKLFF; cdr3_nt: TGTGCCAGCAGCCCCCTCCCGAACAGAGAAGTGAATGAAAAACTGTTTTTT; d_call: -; j_call: TRBJ1-4; clone_size: -; v_call: TRBV11-2
cdr3_aa: CASTTGVAGLGVYNEQFF; cdr3_nt: TGTGCCAGCACCACCGGGGTTGCAGGATTAGGGGTTTACAATGAGCAGTTCTTC; d_call: -; j_call: TRBJ2-1; clone_size: -; v_call: TRBV28
cdr3_aa: CAPRTEECNQPQHF; cdr3_nt: TGTGCCCCACGGACAGAAGAATGCAATCAGCCCCAGCATTTT; d_call: -; j_call: TRBJ1-5; clone_size: -; v_call: TRBV25-1
cdr3_aa: CASSGDSGANVLTF; cdr3_nt: TGCGCCAGCAGCGGGGACTCTGGGGCCAACGTCCTGACTTTC; d_call: -; j_call: TRBJ2-6; clone_size: few; v_call: TRBV5-1
cdr3_aa: CASSPARLNTEAFF; cdr3_nt: TGTGCCAGCAGCCCTGCAAGACTGAACACTGAAGCTTTCTTT; d_call: -; j_call: TRBJ1-1; clone_size: -; v_call: TRBV28
cdr3_aa: CASSGVRGTPSGANVLTF; cdr3_nt: TGTGCCAGCAGTGGGGTCCGGGGGACCCCCTCTGGGGCCAACGTCCTGACTTTC; d_call: -; j_call: TRBJ2-6; clone_size: -; v_call: TRBV6-1
cdr3_aa: CASSLAGLEKLFF; cdr3_nt: TGTGCCAGCAGTTTAGCAGGGCTCGAAAAACTGTTTTTT; d_call: -; j_call: TRBJ1-4; clone_size: -; v_call: TRBV28
cdr3_aa: CASSQDRGDTGELFF; cdr3_nt: TGTGCCAGCAGCCAAGATCGAGGGGACACCGGGGAGCTGTTTTTT; d_call: -; j_call: TRBJ2-2; clone_size: -; v_call: TRBV4-2